This T cell receptor (beta chain) was recovered during a study of cytomegalovirus exposure and HLA in healthy donors. The trim removed 8 bases at V and 4 bases at J, leaving 9 bases unmatched. Germline CDR1 reads LNHNV; CDR2 reads YYDKDF (reference sequence). The CDR3 runs 14 residues. In the case of this clone: Its antigen is unidentified.

With 60 Vbeta and 13 Jbeta primers, the PCR was carried out. As processed by the authors: In a later analysis, 80 million or so unique TCR beta chains included roughly 11 million shared by two or more donors. The table came from immunoSEQ multiplex PCR; TCRdb's copy has only in-frame clones and leaves some out. The DNA gave D and trimming, while V, J and clone size come from that table. The table has about 120,000 clones, 75% to 90% seen once. Study results and caveats: The investigators catalogued 150 to 200 TCR beta chains as cytomegalovirus-associated. Accurate predictions that matched the HLA-A and HLA-B alleles of most subjects were reportedly made from TCR beta sequences.

This receptor was taken from a man aged 25 to 40 in good health and CMV-seronegative. The rearrangement links TRBV15 to TRBJ2-3, with 7 bases lining up with TRBD1. The sample consisted of PBMCs. CDR3 sequence: CATARRGLPDTQYF. The CDR3 bases are TGTGCCACCGCCAGAAGGGGGCTGCCAGATACGCAGTATTTT.